This TCR beta chain was identified during a study of T cell repertoires in cytomegalovirus infection. Study summary: Public TCR beta signatures were indicative of both CMV infection and a matching HLA type.

TCRdb reprocessed the reads with MiXCR, giving one entry per CDR3 protein. Of tens of thousands of distinct CDR3 sequences in the sample, just under 4% were seen once. The sample holds many counts of this clonotype. This CDR3 has 11 amino acids. CDR1 SGHTA and CDR2 FQGTGA come from the germline V gene. Trimming took 5 bases from V and 7 from J, leaving 8 bases between them. The source material was PBMCs. The chain employs TRBV7-3 and TRBJ1-1; the D is unclear. The receptor's source is a human donor in good health (CMV status not recorded). Some clones in this sample may be carry-over from other donors' samples. The CDR3: CASSPTFEAFF. CDR3 nucleotides: TGTGCCAGCAGCCCAACCTTTGAAGCTTTCTTT.